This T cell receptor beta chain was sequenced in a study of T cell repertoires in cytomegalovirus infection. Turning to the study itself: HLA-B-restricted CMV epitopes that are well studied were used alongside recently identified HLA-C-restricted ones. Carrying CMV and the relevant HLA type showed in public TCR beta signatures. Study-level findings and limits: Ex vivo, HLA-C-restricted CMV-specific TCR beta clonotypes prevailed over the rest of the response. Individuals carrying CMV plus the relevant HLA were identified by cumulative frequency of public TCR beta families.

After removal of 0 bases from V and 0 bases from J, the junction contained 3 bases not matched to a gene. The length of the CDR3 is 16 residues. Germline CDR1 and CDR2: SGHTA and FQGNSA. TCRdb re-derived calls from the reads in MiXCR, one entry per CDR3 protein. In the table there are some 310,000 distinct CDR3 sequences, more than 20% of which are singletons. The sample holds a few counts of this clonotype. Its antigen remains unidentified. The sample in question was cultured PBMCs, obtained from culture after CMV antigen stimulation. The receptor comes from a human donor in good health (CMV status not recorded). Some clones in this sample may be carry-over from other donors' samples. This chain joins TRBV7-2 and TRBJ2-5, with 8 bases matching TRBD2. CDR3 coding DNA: TGTGCCAGCAGCTTAGCCCCGACTAGCGACCAAGAGACCCAGTACTTC. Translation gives CASSLAPTSDQETQYF.